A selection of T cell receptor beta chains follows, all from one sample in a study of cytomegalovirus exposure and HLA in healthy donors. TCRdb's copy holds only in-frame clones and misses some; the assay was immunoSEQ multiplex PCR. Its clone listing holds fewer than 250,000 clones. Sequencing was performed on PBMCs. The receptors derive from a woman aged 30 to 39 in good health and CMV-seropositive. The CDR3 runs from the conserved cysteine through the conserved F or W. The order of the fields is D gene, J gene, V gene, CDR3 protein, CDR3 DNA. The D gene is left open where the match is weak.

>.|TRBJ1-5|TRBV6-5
CASSYRGDQPQHF
TGTGCCAGCAGTTATCGGGGGGATCAGCCCCAGCATTTT
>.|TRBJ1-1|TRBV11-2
CASSSGDTEAFF
TGTGCCAGCAGCTCGGGAGACACTGAAGCTTTCTTT
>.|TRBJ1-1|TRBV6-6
CASSDRQILYTEAFF
TGTGCCAGCAGTGACCGACAGATACTCTACACTGAAGCTTTCTTT
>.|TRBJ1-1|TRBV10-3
CAISANGPRGTEAFF
TGTGCCATCAGTGCGAACGGACCCAGAGGGACTGAAGCTTTCTTT
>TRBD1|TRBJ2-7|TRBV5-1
CASSLRDRNNEQYF
TGCGCCAGCAGCTTGCGGGACAGGAATAACGAGCAGTACTTC
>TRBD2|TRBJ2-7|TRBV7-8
CASSFSSGSYEQYF
TGTGCCAGCAGCTTTTCTAGCGGGAGTTACGAGCAGTACTTC
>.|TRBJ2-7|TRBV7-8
CASSRTDISYEQYF
TGTGCCAGCAGTAGGACAGATATCTCCTACGAGCAGTACTTC
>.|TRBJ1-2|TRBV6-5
CASSYSAGITHGYTF
TGTGCCAGCAGTTACTCGGCAGGTATAACCCATGGCTACACCTTC
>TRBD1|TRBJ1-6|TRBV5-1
CASSAGQGFDSPLHF
TGCGCCAGCAGCGCGGGACAGGGATTCGATTCACCCCTCCACTTT
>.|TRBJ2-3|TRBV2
CASTVNPQADTQYF
TGTGCCAGCACGGTGAACCCCCAGGCGGATACGCAGTATTTT
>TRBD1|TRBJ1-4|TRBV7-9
CASSSQGAREKLFF
TGTGCCAGCAGCTCCCAGGGGGCGAGAGAAAAACTGTTTTTT